This is a list of T cell receptor beta chains from one sample in a study of blood T cell repertoires in COVID-19. Assay: immunoSEQ multiplex PCR; the TCRdb copy retains only in-frame clones and omits some. Of about 250,000 clones in the sample, 65% to 90% are singletons; the top ten hold under 2%. Sequencing was carried out using PBMCs or T cells enriched from blood (not recorded which). These receptors were taken from a man aged 40-49 years who had recovered from COVID-19. The CDR3 runs from the conserved cysteine through the conserved F or W. Some rows mark clone size as missing; the rest say once, few, many or name a class of expanded clone.

cdr3_aa | v_call | clone_size | j_call
CASSWGPPGTSGTDTQYF | TRBV7-6 | - | TRBJ2-3
CSVVGDRGNEQYF | TRBV29-1 | - | TRBJ2-7
CARLRALGPETQYF | TRBV5-1 | - | TRBJ2-5
CASSFRETYGYTF | TRBV12-3/TRBV12-4 | - | TRBJ1-2
CASSFGGGDIQYF | TRBV28 | - | TRBJ2-4
CASKEEALNNEQFF | TRBV4-1 | once | TRBJ2-1
CASSIGTGYTDTQYF | TRBV6-5 | - | TRBJ2-3
CASSILAGAAYTGELFF | TRBV14 | - | TRBJ2-2
CASNPTPGEREQYF | TRBV21-1 | - | TRBJ2-7
CASKVGRSYNEQFF | TRBV19 | - | TRBJ2-1
CASSVTGLYGYTF | TRBV5-4 | - | TRBJ1-2
CASSVLQGVYGYTF | TRBV10-1 | - | TRBJ1-2
CASSPGQRYGYTF | TRBV7-8 | - | TRBJ1-2
CASSGVGQSYNEQFF | TRBV4-2 | once | TRBJ2-1
CASSLRLRGTADGYTF | TRBV7-9 | - | TRBJ1-2
CASSPQGYGYTF | TRBV27 | once | TRBJ1-2
CASSSAGGGQPQHF | TRBV5-5 | - | TRBJ1-5
CSVLLAGGSTDTQYF | TRBV29-1 | - | TRBJ2-3
CASGSMGASQPQHF | TRBV3-1/TRBV3-2 | - | TRBJ1-5
CASSPTLDSLRGTQYF | TRBV18 | - | TRBJ2-5
CASSRRGQRIYGYTF | TRBV7-8 | - | TRBJ1-2
CASGDYEQYF | TRBV3-1/TRBV3-2 | once | TRBJ2-7
CASSPGQGYSYEQYF | TRBV28 | few | TRBJ2-7
CASGETQYF | TRBV2 | - | TRBJ2-5
CASRPSVTGELFF | TRBV28 | - | TRBJ2-2
CASSPGLAPDADTQYF | TRBV18 | few | TRBJ2-3
CASSLDRGDGYTF | TRBV5-1 | - | TRBJ1-2
CASSFSGRGIDEQFF | TRBV5-1 | - | TRBJ2-1
CASSLGQGEKLFF | TRBV11-2 | - | TRBJ1-4
CASSARVLSTEAFF | TRBV3-1/TRBV3-2 | - | TRBJ1-1
CASSLGGDQPQHF | TRBV5-4 | few | TRBJ1-5
CASSLRRAPNTGELFF | TRBV28 | - | TRBJ2-2
CSASSLAGGRVTNTQYF | TRBV20-1 | - | TRBJ2-3